This T cell receptor beta chain appears in the sequencing data of a study of cytotoxic CD8 clonotypes in ibrutinib-treated CLL. Assay used: immunoSEQ multiplex PCR; TCRdb lists only in-frame clones, some missing. The data show around 330,000 clones, over 60% seen once. V gave up 7 bases and J gave up 8 bases, with 8 bases separating them. The CDR3 contains 11 residues. Germline CDR1 reads MNHEY; CDR2 reads SVGAGI. With regard to this clone: As yet, its antigen is unknown.

Study results and caveats: At the start, clonality exceeded age-matched healthy donors and followed circulating CD8+ T-cell counts.

The receptor's source is a human donor with chronic lymphocytic leukemia. This material consisted of PBMCs, taken after 36 months of ibrutinib treatment. The chain is built from TRBV6-5 and TRBJ2-2; maybe TRBD1 (5 bases). CDR3 in DNA: TGTGCCAGCAACCAGGGAGGGGAGCTGTTTTTT. Translation: CASNQGGELFF.